This T cell receptor beta chain came from a study of cytomegalovirus exposure and HLA in healthy donors. Likely unrecorded immune exposures existed in these nominally healthy donors. The germline V gene has CDR1 LNHDA and CDR2 SQIVND (reference sequence). This CDR3 contains 17 residues. Germline trimming cut 0 bases from V and 3 bases from J; bases unmatched to any gene: 3. The PCR used 60 Vbeta and 13 Jbeta primers. Measured with immunoSEQ multiplex PCR; TCRdb has only the in-frame clones, and not every one. The sample has approximately 130,000 clones, 65% to 85% seen once. This clonotype was obtained from a boy younger than 18 in good health and CMV-seronegative. The genes are TRBV19 and TRBJ2-2; TRBD2 matches at 11 bases. The sample comprised PBMCs. The CDR3 here is CASSIDWGLADTGELFF. The CDR3 nucleotides are TGTGCCAGTAGTATAGATTGGGGACTAGCGGACACCGGGGAGCTGTTTTTT. The whole variable domain, filled in from reference TRBV19 and TRBJ2-2, reads DGGITQSPKYLFRKEGQNVTLSCEQNLNHDAMYWYRQDPGQGLRLIYYSQIVNDFQKGDIAEGYSVSREKKESFPLTVTSAQKNPTAFYLCASSIDWGLADTGELFFGEGSRLTVL.